These 24 T cell receptor beta chains were sequenced from one sample in a study of T cell responses to AZD1222 COVID-19 vaccine. Only in-frame clones appear in the TCRdb table, and some are missing; sequencing was by immunoSEQ multiplex PCR. This table holds under 150,000 clones, approximately 91% found once. The material was peripheral blood, obtained 28 days after the second AZD1222 dose. These receptor sequences come from an adult who received the AZD1222 COVID-19 vaccine.

CDR3 in amino acids: CASSRTGRERFF. The CDR3 DNA is TGTGCCAGCAGCCGCACGGGGAGGGAACGGTTCTTC. This chain links TRBV7-8 with TRBJ2-1; TRBD2 matches at 7 bases. Germline-derived CDR1 and CDR2 are SGHVS and FQNEAQ. V lost 5 bases to trimming and J lost 15 bases; unmatched junction nucleotides: 10. CDR3 size: 12 residues.

CDR3 DNA: TGCGCCAGCAGCTTGATCACAGGGAAGGATGAAGCTTTCTTT. Residues: CASSLITGKDEAFF. J is TRBJ1-1 and V is TRBV5-1; maybe TRBD1 (6 bases). Germline V gene data show CDR1 as SGHRS and CDR2 as YFSETQ. Trimming pared 1 base from V and 7 bases from J, leaving 14 bases between. This CDR3 comprises 14 residues.

The rearrangement uses TRBV2 and TRBJ1-2; D not resolved. Germline CDR1 and CDR2: SNHLY and FYNNEI. V lost 3 bases to trimming and J lost 2 bases, with 13 bases between them. This CDR3 spans 15 amino acids. In DNA, the CDR3 is TGTGCCAGCAGTGACCGCGCCGCCGGGAACTATGGCTACACCTTC. This encodes CASSDRAAGNYGYTF. The complete variable domain, with remaining parts taken from reference TRBV2 and TRBJ1-2, reads EPEVTQTPSHQVTQMGQEVILRCVPISNHLYFYWYRQILGQKVEFLVSFYNNEISEKSEIFDDQFSVERPDGSNFTLKIRSTKLEDSAMYFCASSDRAAGNYGYTFGSGTRLTVV.

The chain joins TRBV15 to TRBJ2-5; 8 positions agree with TRBD2. The CDR3 runs to 14 residues. Germline V gene data show CDR1 as LNHNV and CDR2 as YYDKDF (reference sequence). Losses at the gene ends were 6 bases for V and 1 base for J; bases not matched to a gene: 4. CDR3 DNA sequence: TGTGCCACCAGTGGCGGGGGGCCCCAAGAGACCCAGTACTTC. Protein: CATSGGGPQETQYF.

The rearrangement joins TRBV7-9 to TRBJ2-7, with 7 bases fitting TRBD2. The germline V gene encodes CDR1 SEHNR and CDR2 FQNEAQ (reference sequence). V shed 5 bases and J 1 base; nucleotides not matched to a gene: 11. This CDR3 is 16 amino acids long. CDR3 residues: CASSPPGWGGSYEQYF. The CDR3 DNA reads as TGTGCCAGCAGCCCACCCGGGTGGGGGGGATCCTACGAGCAGTACTTC.

This clone appeared once. CDR3 in amino acids: CASSSRTNTEAFF. For the CDR3, the DNA is TGTGCCAGCAGTAGCCGGACGAACACTGAAGCTTTCTTT. The genes are TRBV25-1 and TRBJ1-1; D is unclear. The CDR3 consists of 13 residues. V was shortened by 5 bases and J by 1 base, with 8 bases between the two germline ends. The germline V gene encodes CDR1 MGHDK and CDR2 SYGVNS.

In this sample, this clone turned up once. The CDR3 DNA reads as TGTGCCAGCAGCTTGGGTGGGGAACAGGGAATCGGGTATGGCTACACCTTC. It codes for CASSLGGEQGIGYGYTF. The chain carries TRBV5-4 and TRBJ1-2, with D perhaps TRBD1 (6 bases). CDR1 is SGHNT, CDR2 YYREEE, per germline (reference sequence). Trimming pared 0 bases from V and 5 bases from J, leaving 20 bases between. The CDR3 spans 17 residues.

The J gene is TRBJ2-7, the V gene TRBV7-8, with 16 positions matching TRBD2. CDR1 and CDR2 from the germline V gene are SGHVS and FQNEAQ. J was trimmed by 0 bases and V by 4 bases; bases with no gene match: 3. The CDR3 sequence is 17 residues long. The CDR3: CASSSGLAGGFSYEQYF. The CDR3 DNA reads as TGTGCCAGCAGCTCGGGACTAGCGGGGGGGTTCTCCTACGAGCAGTACTTC.

This chain connects TRBV19 to TRBJ1-5; D is possibly TRBD1 (6 bases). Germline V gives CDR1 LNHDA, CDR2 SQIVND (reference sequence). The CDR3 totals 15 residues. V lost 3 bases, J lost 7 bases, and 16 bases lay in between. CDR3 DNA: TGTGCCAGTAGTATTGGGACACAAAACTGGCAGCCCCAGCATTTT. It yields the protein CASSIGTQNWQPQHF.

The rearrangement links TRBV7-8 to TRBJ1-1; D gene ambiguous. Trimming left V 2 bases short and J 1 base short, with 5 bases between. Germline lookup yields CDR1 SGHVS and CDR2 FQNEAQ. CDR3 size: 13 residues. The CDR3 reads CASSLSGNTEAFF. In nucleotides, the CDR3 is TGTGCCAGCAGCTTATCCGGGAACACTGAAGCTTTCTTT.

V and J are TRBV6-1 and TRBJ1-1, with a tentative D call TRBD1 (5 bases). V lost 2 bases and J lost 1, with 11 bases in between. The CDR3 runs 15 residues. CDR1 is MNHNS, CDR2 SASEGT, per germline. The CDR3 reads CASSETGWANTEAFF. The CDR3, as DNA: TGTGCCAGCAGTGAAACAGGATGGGCGAACACTGAAGCTTTCTTT.

The chain employs TRBV5-1 and TRBJ1-4; tentatively, D is TRBD1 (5 bases). The CDR3 has 14 amino acids. Trimming left V 7 bases short and J 5 bases short, with 15 bases between. CDR1 and CDR2 from the germline V gene are SGHRS and YFSETQ. The CDR3 protein is CASHAGTANEKLFF. CDR3 DNA sequence: TGCGCCAGCCACGCCGGGACGGCCAATGAAAAACTGTTTTTT.

The rearrangement links TRBV13 to TRBJ2-7, with 8 bases lining up with TRBD1. The CDR3 spans 13 residues. Trimming at V came to 4 bases and at J to 6 bases, leaving 5 bases not matched to a gene. CDR1 and CDR2 (germline): PRHDT, FYEKMQ (reference sequence). CDR3 coding DNA: TGTGCCAGCAGCTCGGACAGGGCGTCCGAGCAGTACTTC. Encoded protein: CASSSDRASEQYF.

This clone has a single count. The chain combines TRBV5-1 with TRBJ2-1, with TRBD2 matching over 7 bases. The germline V gene encodes CDR1 SGHRS and CDR2 YFSETQ. The V and J ends lost 4 bases and 4 bases, in that order; junction bases with no gene match: 11. CDR3 length: 16 residues. In DNA form, the CDR3 reads TGCGCCAGCAGCACCTTTCTAGCGGAGACTTACAATGAGCAGTTCTTC. Encoded protein: CASSTFLAETYNEQFF.

The chain has TRBV3-1 (or the pseudogene TRBV3-2) and TRBJ1-5; possibly TRBD1 for D (5 bases). CDR1 is LGHDT and CDR2 is YNNKEL in the germline V gene (reference sequence). This CDR3 comprises 13 residues. Trimming cost V 1 base and J 9 bases, with 10 bases left between them. CDR3 coding DNA: TGTGCCAGCAGCCAAGTAGGGGAGGGGCCCCAGCATTTT. This codes for CASSQVGEGPQHF.

This rearrangement joins TRBV6-5 to TRBJ1-1; D call uncertain. The V gene lost 6 bases and the J gene lost 5 bases, with 10 bases spanning the gap. The CDR3 covers 12 residues. The germline gives CDR1 MNHEY, CDR2 SVGAGI. Here the CDR3 reads CASRREDTEAFF. The CDR3 DNA reads TGTGCCAGCAGACGGGAGGATACTGAAGCTTTCTTT.

Concerning this clone: The same CDR3 can be traced to other DNA sequences in this sample. This chain's CDR3 is CASSFRTGGDSPLHF. The CDR3 nucleotides read TGTGCCAGCAGTTTTCGGACAGGGGGAGATTCACCCCTCCACTTT. The rearrangement joins TRBV27 to TRBJ1-6, with 10 bases that match TRBD1. The germline V gene has CDR1 MNHEY and CDR2 SMNVEV (reference sequence). CDR3 length: 15 amino acids. The V and J ends lost 3 bases and 8 bases, in that order; junction bases with no gene match: 4.

To note about this clone: The junction departs from the called germline gene at one end, perhaps through a read error. The CDR3 DNA reads as TGTGCCAGCAGCCTAACCCTTAGAGATACGCAGTATTTT. Translated: CASSLTLRDTQYF. V is TRBV7-3 and J is TRBJ2-3; the D is unclear. The CDR3 is made up of 13 amino acids. Germline-derived CDR1 and CDR2 are SGHTA and FQGTGA. The full variable domain, completed using reference TRBV7-3 and TRBJ2-3, is GAGVSQTPSNKVTEKGKYVELRCDPISGHTALYWYRQSLGQGPEFLIYFQGTGAADDSGLPNDRFFAVRPEGSVSTLKIQRTERGDSAVYLCASSLTLRDTQYFGPGTRLTVL.

The J gene is TRBJ2-2, the V gene TRBV5-4; 15 bases map to TRBD2. The CDR3 length is 17 residues. Germline CDR1 and CDR2: SGHNT and YYREEE (reference sequence). V dropped 4 bases and J dropped 4; count of bases not matched to a gene: 5. CDR3 protein: CASSPGTSGGITGELFF. CDR3 nucleotide sequence: TGTGCCAGCAGCCCCGGGACTAGCGGGGGGATCACCGGGGAGCTGTTTTTT.

This chain connects TRBV5-6 to TRBJ2-2; no firm D call. V dropped 2 bases and J dropped 1 base, with 6 bases sitting between them. This CDR3 has 14 amino acids. Germline V gene data show CDR1 as SGHDT and CDR2 as YYEEEE. DNA of the CDR3: TGTGCCAGCAGCTTAGCCTTGAACACCGGGGAGCTGTTTTTT. As protein: CASSLALNTGELFF.

The rearrangement links TRBV19 to TRBJ1-5; D gene unclear. The CDR3 covers 17 residues. Germline V gives CDR1 LNHDA, CDR2 SQIVND (reference sequence). The V end lost 3 bases, the J end lost 0 bases, and 15 bases lay between the germline ends. CDR3 sequence reads: CASSMRAGKDSNQPQHF. The CDR3 DNA is TGTGCCAGTAGTATGAGGGCTGGGAAGGATAGCAATCAGCCCCAGCATTTT.

This sequence joins TRBV19 and TRBJ1-3; maybe TRBD1 (5 bases). Looked up from germline, CDR1 is LNHDA and CDR2 is SQIVND (reference sequence). This CDR3 is built from 19 residues. Trimming removed 4 bases at V and 0 bases at J, with 22 bases between. This CDR3 is CASSKRDSLLRSSGNTIYF. CDR3 sequence (DNA): TGTGCCAGTAGTAAGAGGGACTCACTTCTCAGAAGCTCTGGAAACACCATATATTTT. The variable domain in full, with the rest retrieved from reference TRBV19 and TRBJ1-3, is DGGITQSPKYLFRKEGQNVTLSCEQNLNHDAMYWYRQDPGQGLRLIYYSQIVNDFQKGDIAEGYSVSREKKESFPLTVTSAQKNPTAFYLCASSKRDSLLRSSGNTIYFGEGSWLTVV.

The genes are TRBV3-1 (or the pseudogene TRBV3-2) and TRBJ1-2; a weak D match, TRBD1 (5 bases). Deletions cut 4 bases from V and 0 bases from J, with 12 bases between. This CDR3 is 15 amino acids long. Germline lookup yields CDR1 LGHDT and CDR2 YNNKEL (reference sequence). This CDR3 is CASSLQQVTNYGYTF. The CDR3 nucleotides read TGTGCCAGCAGCCTACAACAGGTTACTAACTATGGCTACACCTTC.

The genes are TRBV15 and TRBJ1-2; TRBD1 agrees at 8 bases. The CDR3 runs to 13 residues. Germline trimming cut 3 bases from V and 4 bases from J; bases unmatched to any gene: 1. The V gene's germline CDR1 is LNHNV and CDR2 YYDKDF (reference sequence). CDR3 in amino acids: CATSSDRGYGYTF. The CDR3 region has the DNA TGTGCCACCAGCAGCGACAGGGGCTATGGCTACACCTTC.